This T cell receptor (beta chain) was obtained from a study of tumor-infiltrating lymphocytes in localized non-small cell lung cancer (dated by TCRdb to the early 2020s). Background on the whole study: The cohort included patients whose samples were collected after neoadjuvant chemotherapy, as well as both smokers and never-smokers and several histologies. TCR sequencing was one of several integrated assays, alongside flow cytometry, multiplex immunofluorescence, RNA-seq, exome sequencing and proteomics, applied to the same patients. In total, the ICON cohort was made up of over a hundred surgical patients who had localized non-small cell lung cancer and whose tumors were resected. For 55 to 60 patients, immunoSEQ T-cell fraction was compared between paired tumor and uninvolved lung. From each patient came resected tumor tissue plus uninvolved lung tissue from that same patient, and the uninvolved lung tissue was described as non-adjacent to the tumor.

Patient enrollment in ICON started in the first half of 2016, and the final patient was enrolled in late 2018. From a subcohort of approximately 76 patients, fresh tumor and matched uninvolved tissue were collected for in-depth immune analyses, including TCR sequencing. TCR sequencing was performed on DNA isolated from bulk tissue, without cell sorting. The cysteine opens and the phenylalanine closes a CDR3 of 15 amino acids. The only DNA kept is the CDR3, 45 bases in frame from the first base. V loses 3 bases, J loses 2 bases, and the germline ends lie 14 bases apart. CDR1 is given as SGHTA and CDR2 as FQGNSA, both from the germline V gene. The immunoSEQ assay used for TCR sequencing gave the T-cell fraction in both tumor and uninvolved lung tissue. The source study handled its data this way. For survival analysis, patients were split into high (upper tertile) and low (lower two tertiles) T-cell fraction groups and compared by log-rank test. A signed-rank test was used to check for differences in T-cell fraction between paired tumor and uninvolved lung. TCRdb re-hosts the immuneACCESS table, in-frame sequences only. Its copies lack some clones; in the studies checked, an unresolved V gene accounts for under half of them, and the cause for the rest is not known. That table is the source of V, J and clone size, and D and trimming were worked out from the DNA. The sample table lists over 9,500 clones, 66% of them with a count of one. Roughly 7% of the sample is held by the ten biggest clonotypes.

About this clone: The antigen this receptor binds is unknown. Base quality data are lacking; no much larger clone is found one base away.

Results and caveats for the whole study, not just this receptor: Higher T cell infiltration in tumors than in uninvolved lung tissue was supported by TCRbeta sequencing, consistent with immunofluorescence CD3 counts. Because different pieces of the same tissue were used for different assays, technical variation could not be separated from intratumor heterogeneity. Assay coverage differed among patients according to how much tissue was available, so only a subset of the cohort had TCR sequencing. The TCR-derived T-cell fraction showed no difference between the flow cytometry-defined immunotypes IM1 (good prognosis) and IM2 (poor prognosis). No association of tumor T-cell fraction from TCR sequencing with recurrence-free survival was found (p = 0.61).

Sequencing was carried out using lung tumor tissue. This clonotype originated in a human donor with non-small cell lung cancer. The chain is made from TRBV7-2 and TRBJ2-7, with the D gene too uncertain to name. The DNA sequence is as follows: TGTGCCAGCAGCTTCAGTCCCAGTGGACCCTACGAGCAGTACTTC. It encodes CASSFSPSGPYEQYF.